The text below deals with one T cell receptor (beta chain). This receptor's antigen is unknown. Qualities for individual bases were not recorded, and no much larger clone is one base off. Read against the paper, the sample's time point label means: about 28 days (+/-7) after the second vaccine dose. AZD1222 recipients given second doses at about 4 weeks or at about 12 weeks were pooled, since spike-specific TCR depth and breadth were not found to differ between the two schedules. Vaccinee samples came from UK trials COV001 and COV002, including a single-blind randomized controlled phase 2/3 trial of AZD1222 (ChAdOx1 nCoV-19) in healthy adults. For TCRbeta chain sequencing, PBMC samples from trial participants were taken at day 0 and at day 28 after the second dose. This entry is derived from a study of T cell responses to AZD1222 COVID-19 vaccine (dated by TCRdb to the early 2020s). Concerning the study at large: A total of under 250 trial participants underwent TCR sequencing, of whom 207 had received two doses of AZD1222 and 26 had received two doses of the MenACWY control vaccine. Enrollment into the trials was organized by age into subgroups of 18-55, 56-69 and 70-plus years, and those subgroups contained roughly 140, 27 and 60 TCR-sequenced participants, respectively. Study-level results and caveats: After two AZD1222 doses, both the breadth and the depth of spike-specific TCRs were significantly higher than at day 0 and than in MenACWY recipients. Only 5 to 7 AZD1222 recipients were SARS-CoV-2 seropositive at baseline, limiting conclusions about previously exposed vaccinees. CD4 TCRs associated with the vaccine covered the entire spike protein, and the dominant responses were in regions 160-218 and 743-854. Because no day 14 peak-response samples were available, the repertoires could be characterized only after the peak T cell response. Participants were mostly white British, with more females than males. The authors suggested clonal diversity may have been underestimated. Reportedly, almost half of the unique spike-specific TCRs recognized epitopes lying outside the regions that are mutated in the B.1.351 and B.1.1.7 variants. In the small 56-69-year group, the increase in depth fell short of significance, most likely because of low power.

The CDR3 regions of human TCRbeta chains were subjected to immunosequencing. The published analysis was carried out like this. Repertoire TCRs were matched against a reference library of SARS-CoV-2-specific TCRs generated with the MIRA antigen-specificity platform. Breadth was defined as the fraction of unique TCRs that were SARS-CoV-2-associated, and depth was defined as the fraction of total T cells that were SARS-CoV-2-associated. Each spike-specific TCR was assigned to its reactive spike region and to a CD4 or CD8 class using the MIRA data. Log10-transformed breadth and depth values were compared by one-way ANOVA with Sidak's multiple comparisons tests. TCRdb re-hosts the immuneACCESS table, in-frame sequences only. Its copies lack some clones; in the studies checked, an unresolved V gene accounts for under half of them, and the cause for the rest is not known. D and trimming were read from the DNA, whereas the V and J calls and clone size are those reported in that table. Present in this sample are 90,000 to 120,000 clones, roughly 87% of which were seen just once. The ten biggest clones cover over 2% of the sample.

Cut back by 4 bases and 10 bases, the V and J ends lie 19 bases apart. From the cysteine through the phenylalanine, the CDR3 covers 14 amino acids. Only CDR3 DNA is held: 42 bases, read in frame from base 1. As encoded in the germline V gene (reference sequence), CDR1 is LNHDA while CDR2 is SQIVND. Sequenced material: peripheral blood, taken 28 days after the second AZD1222 dose. This receptor was taken from an adult who received the AZD1222 COVID-19 vaccine. Recombination connected TRBV19 to TRBJ1-2; TRBD1 is a weak D gene call, 5 bases matching. The CDR3 protein is CASSKDIAAGLYTF. The nucleotides are TGTGCCAGTAGTAAGGACATCGCTGCAGGACTCTACACCTTC.